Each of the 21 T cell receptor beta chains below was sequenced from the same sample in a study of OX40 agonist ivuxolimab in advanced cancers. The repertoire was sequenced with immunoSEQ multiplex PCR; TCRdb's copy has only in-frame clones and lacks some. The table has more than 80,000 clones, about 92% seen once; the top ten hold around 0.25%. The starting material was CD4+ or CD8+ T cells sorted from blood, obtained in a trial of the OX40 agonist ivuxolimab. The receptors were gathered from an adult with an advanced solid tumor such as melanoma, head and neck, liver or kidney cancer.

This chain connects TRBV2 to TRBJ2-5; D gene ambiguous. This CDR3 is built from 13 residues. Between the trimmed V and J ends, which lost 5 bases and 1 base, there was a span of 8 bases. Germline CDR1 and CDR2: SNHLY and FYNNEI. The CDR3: CASSSYTQETQYF. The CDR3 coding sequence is TGTGCCAGCAGTAGCTATACCCAAGAGACCCAGTACTTC.

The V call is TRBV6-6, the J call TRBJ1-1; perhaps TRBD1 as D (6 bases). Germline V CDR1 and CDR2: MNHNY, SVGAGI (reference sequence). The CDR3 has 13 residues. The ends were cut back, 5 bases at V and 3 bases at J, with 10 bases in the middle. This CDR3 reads CASSTSGDTEAFF. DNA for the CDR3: TGTGCCAGCAGTACATCAGGGGACACTGAAGCTTTCTTT.

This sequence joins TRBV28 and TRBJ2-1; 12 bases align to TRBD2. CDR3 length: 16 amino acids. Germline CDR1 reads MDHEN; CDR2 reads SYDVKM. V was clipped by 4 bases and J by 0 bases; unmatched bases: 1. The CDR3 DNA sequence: TGTGCCAGCAGTTCTAGCGGGAGGGGCTCCTACAATGAGCAGTTCTTC. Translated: CASSSSGRGSYNEQFF.

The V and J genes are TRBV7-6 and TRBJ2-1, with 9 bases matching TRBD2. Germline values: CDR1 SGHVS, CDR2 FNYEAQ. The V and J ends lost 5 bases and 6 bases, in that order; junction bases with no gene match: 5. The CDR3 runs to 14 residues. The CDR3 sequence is CASSRGGRVNEQFF. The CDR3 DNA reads TGTGCCAGCAGCCGTGGCGGGAGGGTCAATGAGCAGTTCTTC.

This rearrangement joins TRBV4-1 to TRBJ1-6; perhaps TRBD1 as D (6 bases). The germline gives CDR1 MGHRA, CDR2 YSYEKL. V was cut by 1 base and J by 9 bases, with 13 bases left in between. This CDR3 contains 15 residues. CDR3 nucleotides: TGCGCCAGCAGCCAAGCTCAGCAGGGGATTTCACCCCTCCACTTT. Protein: CASSQAQQGISPLHF.

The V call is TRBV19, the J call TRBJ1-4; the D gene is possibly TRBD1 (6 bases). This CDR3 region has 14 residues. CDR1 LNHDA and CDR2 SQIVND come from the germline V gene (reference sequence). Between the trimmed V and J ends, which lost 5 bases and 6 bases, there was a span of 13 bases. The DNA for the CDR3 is TGTGCCAGTAGTGACCGGGACAAATATGAAAAACTGTTTTTT. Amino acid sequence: CASSDRDKYEKLFF. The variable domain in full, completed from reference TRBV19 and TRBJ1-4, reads DGGITQSPKYLFRKEGQNVTLSCEQNLNHDAMYWYRQDPGQGLRLIYYSQIVNDFQKGDIAEGYSVSREKKESFPLTVTSAQKNPTAFYLCASSDRDKYEKLFFGSGTQLSVL.

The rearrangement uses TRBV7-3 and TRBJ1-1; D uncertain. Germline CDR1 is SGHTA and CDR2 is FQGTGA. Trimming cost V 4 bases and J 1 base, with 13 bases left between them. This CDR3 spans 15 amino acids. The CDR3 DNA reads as TGTGCCAGCAGCTCGTGGGCTTTGGGGAACACTGAAGCTTTCTTT. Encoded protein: CASSSWALGNTEAFF.

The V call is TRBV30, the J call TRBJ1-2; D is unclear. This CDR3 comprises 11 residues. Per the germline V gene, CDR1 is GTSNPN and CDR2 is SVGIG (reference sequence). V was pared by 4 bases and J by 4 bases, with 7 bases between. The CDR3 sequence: CAWKYVYGYTF. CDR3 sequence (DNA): TGTGCCTGGAAATATGTCTATGGCTACACCTTC.

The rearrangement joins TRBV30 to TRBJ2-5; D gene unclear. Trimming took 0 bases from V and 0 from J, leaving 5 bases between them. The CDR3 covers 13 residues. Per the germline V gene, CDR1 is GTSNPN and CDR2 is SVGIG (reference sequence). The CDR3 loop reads CAWSVSNQETQYF. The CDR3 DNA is TGTGCCTGGAGTGTGTCCAACCAAGAGACCCAGTACTTC.

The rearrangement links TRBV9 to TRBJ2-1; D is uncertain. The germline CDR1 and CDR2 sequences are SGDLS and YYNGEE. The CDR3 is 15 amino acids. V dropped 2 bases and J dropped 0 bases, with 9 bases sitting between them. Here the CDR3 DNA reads TGTGCCAGCAGCGTGACGGCTAGCTCCTACAATGAGCAGTTCTTC. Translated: CASSVTASSYNEQFF. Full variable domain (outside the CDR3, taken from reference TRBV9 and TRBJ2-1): DSGVTQTPKHLITATGQRVTLRCSPRSGDLSVYWYQQSLDQGLQFLIQYYNGEERAKGNILERFSAQQFPDLHSELNLSSLELGDSALYFCASSVTASSYNEQFFGPGTRLTVL.

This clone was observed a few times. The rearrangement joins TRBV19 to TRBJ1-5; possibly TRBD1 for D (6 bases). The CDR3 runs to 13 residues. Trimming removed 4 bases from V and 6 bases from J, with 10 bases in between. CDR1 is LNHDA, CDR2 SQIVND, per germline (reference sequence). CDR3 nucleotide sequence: TGTGCCAGTAGTAGGGACATTGTTCAGCCCCAGCATTTT. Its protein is CASSRDIVQPQHF.

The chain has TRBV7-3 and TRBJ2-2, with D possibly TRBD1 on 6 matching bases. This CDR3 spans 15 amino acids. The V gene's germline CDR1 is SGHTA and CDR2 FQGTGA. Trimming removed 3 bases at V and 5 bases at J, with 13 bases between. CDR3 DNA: TGTGCCAGCAGCTTTGGGGGCCGAGGGACCGGGGAGCTGTTTTTT. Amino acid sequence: CASSFGGRGTGELFF.

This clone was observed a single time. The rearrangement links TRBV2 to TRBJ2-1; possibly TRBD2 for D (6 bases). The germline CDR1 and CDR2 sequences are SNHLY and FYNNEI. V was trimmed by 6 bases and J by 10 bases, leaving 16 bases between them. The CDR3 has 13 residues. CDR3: CASRYGGSREQFF. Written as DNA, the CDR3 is TGTGCCAGCAGATACGGGGGTTCACGGGAGCAGTTCTTC.

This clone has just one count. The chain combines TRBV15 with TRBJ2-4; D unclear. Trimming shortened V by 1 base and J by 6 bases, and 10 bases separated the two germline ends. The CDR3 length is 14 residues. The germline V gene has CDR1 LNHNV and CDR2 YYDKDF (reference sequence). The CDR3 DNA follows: TGTGCCACCAGCAGAGGCGGATACACAAACATTCAGTACTTC. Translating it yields CATSRGGYTNIQYF.

The CDR3 here is CASSLVEAGNYGYTF. In DNA, the CDR3 is TGTGCCAGCAGCTTGGTGGAGGCGGGTAACTATGGCTACACCTTC. V usage is TRBV5-5 and J usage is TRBJ1-2; D remains ambiguous. This CDR3 contains 15 residues. Germline CDR1 and CDR2: SGHKS and YYEKEE (reference sequence). The ends were cut back, 0 bases at V and 1 base at J, with 10 bases in the middle.

The CDR3 reads CASSVREWHTGELFF. The DNA for the CDR3 is TGTGCCAGCAGCGTTAGAGAGTGGCACACCGGGGAGCTGTTTTTT. The rearrangement links TRBV9 to TRBJ2-2; no clear D gene. This CDR3 region has 15 residues. Looked up from germline, CDR1 is SGDLS and CDR2 is YYNGEE. V dropped 2 bases and J dropped 3 bases, with 11 bases sitting between them.

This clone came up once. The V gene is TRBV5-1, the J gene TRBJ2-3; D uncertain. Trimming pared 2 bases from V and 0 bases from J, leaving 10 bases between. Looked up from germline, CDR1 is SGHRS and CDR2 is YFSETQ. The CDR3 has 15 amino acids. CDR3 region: CASSLSDRSTDTQYF. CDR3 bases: TGCGCCAGCAGCTTATCCGACCGTAGCACAGATACGCAGTATTTT.

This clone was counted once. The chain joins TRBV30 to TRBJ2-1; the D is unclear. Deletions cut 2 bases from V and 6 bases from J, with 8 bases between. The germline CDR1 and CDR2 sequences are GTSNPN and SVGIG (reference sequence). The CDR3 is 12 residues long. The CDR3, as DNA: TGTGCCTGGAGTCTCCCAGTCAATGAGCAGTTCTTC. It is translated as CAWSLPVNEQFF.

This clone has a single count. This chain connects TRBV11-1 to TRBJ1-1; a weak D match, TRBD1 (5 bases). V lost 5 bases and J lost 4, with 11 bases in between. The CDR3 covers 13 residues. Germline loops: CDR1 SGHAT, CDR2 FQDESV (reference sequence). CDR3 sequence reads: CASSVVTGTEAFF. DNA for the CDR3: TGTGCCAGCAGCGTAGTCACAGGCACTGAAGCTTTCTTT.

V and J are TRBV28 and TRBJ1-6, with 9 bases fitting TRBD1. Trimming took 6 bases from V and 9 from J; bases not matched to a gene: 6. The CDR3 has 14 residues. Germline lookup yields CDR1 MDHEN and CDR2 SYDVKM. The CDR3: CASRSGTGSSPLHF. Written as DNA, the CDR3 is TGTGCCAGCAGATCCGGGACAGGGAGTTCACCCCTCCACTTT.

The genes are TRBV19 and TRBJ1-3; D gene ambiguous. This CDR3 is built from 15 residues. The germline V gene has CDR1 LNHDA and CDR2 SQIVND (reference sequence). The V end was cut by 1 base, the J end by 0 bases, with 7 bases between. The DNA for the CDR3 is TGTGCCAGTAGTATAGGCGGGCTCTCTGGAAACACCATATATTTT. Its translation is CASSIGGLSGNTIYF.